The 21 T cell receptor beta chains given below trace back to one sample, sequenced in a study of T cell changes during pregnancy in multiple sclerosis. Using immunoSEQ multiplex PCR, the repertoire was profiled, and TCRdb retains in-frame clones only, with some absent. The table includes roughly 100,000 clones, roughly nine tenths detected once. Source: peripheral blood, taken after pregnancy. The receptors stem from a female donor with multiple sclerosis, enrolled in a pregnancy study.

The CDR3 coding sequence is TGTGCCAGCAGTCCCCTGGGGGGGGGAAACACCATATATTTT. Its translation is CASSPLGGGNTIYF. The chain is built from TRBV6-6 and TRBJ1-3; D may be TRBD1 (5 bases). The CDR3 contains 14 residues. CDR1 is MNHNY and CDR2 is SVGAGI in the germline V gene (reference sequence). The V end lost 5 bases, the J end lost 4 bases, and 12 bases lay between the germline ends.

The CDR3 protein is CASSLGLVAYEQYF. CDR3 bases: TGTGCCAGCAGTTTAGGACTAGTGGCCTACGAGCAGTACTTC. The chain has TRBV28 and TRBJ2-7; 7 bases agree with TRBD2. The V gene's germline CDR1 is MDHEN and CDR2 SYDVKM. The CDR3 runs 14 residues. V lost 2 bases to trimming and J lost 2 bases; unmatched junction nucleotides: 3.

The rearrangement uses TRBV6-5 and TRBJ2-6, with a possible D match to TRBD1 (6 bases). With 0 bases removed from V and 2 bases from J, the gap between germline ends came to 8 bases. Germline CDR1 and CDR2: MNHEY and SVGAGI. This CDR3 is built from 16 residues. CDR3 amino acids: CASSYSDSPGANVLTF. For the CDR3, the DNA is TGTGCCAGCAGTTACTCGGACAGTCCTGGGGCCAACGTCCTGACTTTC.

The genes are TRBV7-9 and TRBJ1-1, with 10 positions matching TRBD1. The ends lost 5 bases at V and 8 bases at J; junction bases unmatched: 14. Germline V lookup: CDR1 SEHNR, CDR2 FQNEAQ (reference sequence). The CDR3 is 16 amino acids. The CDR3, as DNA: TGTGCCAGCAGCCCCCGATTGACAGGGGGCGCCGGCGAAGCTTTCTTT. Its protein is CASSPRLTGGAGEAFF.

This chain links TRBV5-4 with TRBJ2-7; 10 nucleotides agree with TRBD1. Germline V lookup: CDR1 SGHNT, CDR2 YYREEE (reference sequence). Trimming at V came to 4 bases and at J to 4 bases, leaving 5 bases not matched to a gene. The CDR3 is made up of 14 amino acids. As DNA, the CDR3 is TGTGCCAGCAGCCCGGGACAGGGGAGGTACGAGCAGTACTTC. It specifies CASSPGQGRYEQYF.

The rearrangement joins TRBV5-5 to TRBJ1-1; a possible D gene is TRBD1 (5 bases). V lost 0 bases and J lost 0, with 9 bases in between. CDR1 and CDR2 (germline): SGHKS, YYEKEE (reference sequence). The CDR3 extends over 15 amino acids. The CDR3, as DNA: TGTGCCAGCAGCTTGGGGACAACCATGAACACTGAAGCTTTCTTT. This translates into CASSLGTTMNTEAFF. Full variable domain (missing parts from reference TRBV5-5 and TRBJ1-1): DAGVTQSPTHLIKTRGQQVTLRCSPISGHKSVSWYQQVLGQGPQFIFQYYEKEERGRGNFPDRFSARQFPNYSSELNVNALLLGDSALYLCASSLGTTMNTEAFFGQGTRLTVV.

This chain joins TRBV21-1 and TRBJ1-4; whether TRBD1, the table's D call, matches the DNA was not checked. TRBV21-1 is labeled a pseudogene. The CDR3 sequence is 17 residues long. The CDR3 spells CASSKKPPAGKYEKLFF. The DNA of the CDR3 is TGTGCCAGCAGCAAAAAACCCCCCGCAGGGAAGTATGAAAAACTGTTTTTT.

The CDR3 is CASSARGANEQFF. The CDR3 nucleotides are TGCGCCAGCAGTGCGCGGGGGGCGAATGAGCAGTTCTTC. The chain uses TRBV10-1 and TRBJ2-1, with TRBD2 matching 8 bases. The CDR3 consists of 13 residues. J was trimmed by 7 bases and V by 4 bases; bases with no gene match: 3. Germline CDR1 reads WNHNN; CDR2 reads SYGVQD (reference sequence).

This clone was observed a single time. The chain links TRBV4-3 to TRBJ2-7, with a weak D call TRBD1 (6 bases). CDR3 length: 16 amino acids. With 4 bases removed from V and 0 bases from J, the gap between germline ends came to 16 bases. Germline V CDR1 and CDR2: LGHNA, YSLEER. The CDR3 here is CASSPELGGGSYEQYF. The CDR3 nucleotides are TGCGCCAGCAGCCCAGAACTTGGGGGCGGCTCCTACGAGCAGTACTTC.

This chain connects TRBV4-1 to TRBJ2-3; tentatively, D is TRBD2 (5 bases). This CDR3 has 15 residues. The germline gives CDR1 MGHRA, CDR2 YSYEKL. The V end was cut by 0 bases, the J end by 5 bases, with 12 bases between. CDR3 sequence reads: CASSQDGPRGDTQYF. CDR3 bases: TGCGCCAGCAGCCAAGATGGCCCCCGGGGAGATACGCAGTATTTT.

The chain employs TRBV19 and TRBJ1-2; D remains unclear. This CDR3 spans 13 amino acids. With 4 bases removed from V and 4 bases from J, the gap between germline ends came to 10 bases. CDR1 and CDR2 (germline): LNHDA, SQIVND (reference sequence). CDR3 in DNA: TGTGCCAGTAGTACAGGTTTTTCCTATGGCTACACCTTC. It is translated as CASSTGFSYGYTF.

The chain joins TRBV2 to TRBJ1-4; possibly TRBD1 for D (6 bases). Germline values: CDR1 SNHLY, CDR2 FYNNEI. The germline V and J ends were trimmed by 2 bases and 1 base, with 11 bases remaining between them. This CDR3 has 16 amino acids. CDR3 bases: TGTGCCAGCAGTGAAAGGGCAGGGGTAACTAATGAAAAACTGTTTTTT. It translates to CASSERAGVTNEKLFF.

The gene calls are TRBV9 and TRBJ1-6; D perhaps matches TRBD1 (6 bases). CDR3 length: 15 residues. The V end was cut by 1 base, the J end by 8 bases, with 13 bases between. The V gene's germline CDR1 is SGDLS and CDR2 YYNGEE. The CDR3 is CASSVHERQDSPLHF. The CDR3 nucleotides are TGTGCCAGCAGCGTACATGAAAGACAGGATTCACCCCTCCACTTT.

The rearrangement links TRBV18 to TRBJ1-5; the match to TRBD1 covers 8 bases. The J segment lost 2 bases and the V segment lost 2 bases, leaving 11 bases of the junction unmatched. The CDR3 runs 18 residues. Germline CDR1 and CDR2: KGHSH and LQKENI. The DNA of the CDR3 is TGTGCCAGCTCACCAGGACAGGGAATAGCGGGAGGCAATCAGCCCCAGCATTTT. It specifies CASSPGQGIAGGNQPQHF.

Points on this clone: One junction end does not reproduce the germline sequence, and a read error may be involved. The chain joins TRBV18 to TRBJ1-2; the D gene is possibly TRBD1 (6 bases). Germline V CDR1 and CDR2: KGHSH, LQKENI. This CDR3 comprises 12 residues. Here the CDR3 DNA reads TGTGCCAGCTCACCAGGAATCCGGGGACACTACTTC. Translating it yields CASSPGIRGHYF.

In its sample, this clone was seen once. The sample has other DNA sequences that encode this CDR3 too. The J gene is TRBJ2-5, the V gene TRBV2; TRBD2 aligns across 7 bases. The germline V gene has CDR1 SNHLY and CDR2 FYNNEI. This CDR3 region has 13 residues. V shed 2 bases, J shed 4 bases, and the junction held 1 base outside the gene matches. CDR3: CASSEKRGETQYF. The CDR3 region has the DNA TGTGCCAGCAGTGAAAAGCGGGGAGAGACCCAGTACTTC.

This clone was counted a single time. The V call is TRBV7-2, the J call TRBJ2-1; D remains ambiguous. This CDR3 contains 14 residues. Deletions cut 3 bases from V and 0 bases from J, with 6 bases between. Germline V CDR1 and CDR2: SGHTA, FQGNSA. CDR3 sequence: CASSFDSSYNEQFF. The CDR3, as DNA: TGTGCCAGCAGCTTCGATAGCTCCTACAATGAGCAGTTCTTC. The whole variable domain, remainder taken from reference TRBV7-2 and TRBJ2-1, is GAGVSQSPSNKVTEKGKDVELRCDPISGHTALYWYRQSLGQGLEFLIYFQGNSAPDKSGLPSDRFSAERTGGSVSTLTIQRTQQEDSAVYLCASSFDSSYNEQFFGPGTRLTVL.

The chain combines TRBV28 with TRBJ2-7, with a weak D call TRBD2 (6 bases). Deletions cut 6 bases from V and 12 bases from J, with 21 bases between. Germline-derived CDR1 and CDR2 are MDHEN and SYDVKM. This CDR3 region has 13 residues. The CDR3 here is CASSRDTGVGRYF. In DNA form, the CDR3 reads TGTGCCAGCAGCAGAGATACGGGGGTAGGGCGGTACTTC.

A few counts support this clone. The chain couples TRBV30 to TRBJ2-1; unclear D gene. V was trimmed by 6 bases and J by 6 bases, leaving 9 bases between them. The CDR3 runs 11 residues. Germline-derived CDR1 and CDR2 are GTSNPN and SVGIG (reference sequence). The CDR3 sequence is CACKELNEQFF. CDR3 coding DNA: TGTGCCTGCAAGGAGCTCAATGAGCAGTTCTTC.

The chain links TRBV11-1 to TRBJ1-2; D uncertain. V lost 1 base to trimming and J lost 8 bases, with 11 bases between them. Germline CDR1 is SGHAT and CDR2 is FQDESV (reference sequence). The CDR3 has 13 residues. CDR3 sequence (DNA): TGTGCCAGCAGCTTAGAACCCAGGAAAGGCTACACCTTC. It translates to CASSLEPRKGYTF.

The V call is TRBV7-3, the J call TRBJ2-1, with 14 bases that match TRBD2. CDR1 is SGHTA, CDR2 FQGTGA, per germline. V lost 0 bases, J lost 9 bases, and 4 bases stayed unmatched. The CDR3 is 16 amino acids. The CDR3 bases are TGTGCCAGCAGCTTAACGACTAGCGGGAGGGCCTCTGAGCAGTTCTTC. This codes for CASSLTTSGRASEQFF. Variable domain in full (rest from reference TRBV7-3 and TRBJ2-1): GAGVSQTPSNKVTEKGKYVELRCDPISGHTALYWYRQSLGQGPEFLIYFQGTGAADDSGLPNDRFFAVRPEGSVSTLKIQRTERGDSAVYLCASSLTTSGRASEQFFGPGTRLTVL.